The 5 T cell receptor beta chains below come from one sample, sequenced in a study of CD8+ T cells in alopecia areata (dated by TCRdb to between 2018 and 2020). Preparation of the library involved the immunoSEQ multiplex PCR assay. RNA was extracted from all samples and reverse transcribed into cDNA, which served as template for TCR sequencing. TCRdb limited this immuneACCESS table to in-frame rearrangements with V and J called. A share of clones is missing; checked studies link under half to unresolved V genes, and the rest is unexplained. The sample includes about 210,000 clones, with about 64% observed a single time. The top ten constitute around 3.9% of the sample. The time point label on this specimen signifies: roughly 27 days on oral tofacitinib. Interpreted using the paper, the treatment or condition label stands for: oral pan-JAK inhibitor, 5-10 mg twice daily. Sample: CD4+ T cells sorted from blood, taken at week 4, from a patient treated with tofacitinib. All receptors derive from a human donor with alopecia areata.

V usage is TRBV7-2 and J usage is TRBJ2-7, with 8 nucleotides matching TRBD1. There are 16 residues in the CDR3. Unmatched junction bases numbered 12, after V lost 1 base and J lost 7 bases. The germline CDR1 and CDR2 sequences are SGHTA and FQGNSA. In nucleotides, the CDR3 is TGTGCCAGCAGCTTAGGGACAGGGCGCTTACTGGGTGAGCAGTACTTC. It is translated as CASSLGTGRLLGEQYF. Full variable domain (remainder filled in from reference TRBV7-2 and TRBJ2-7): GAGVSQSPSNKVTEKGKDVELRCDPISGHTALYWYRQSLGQGLEFLIYFQGNSAPDKSGLPSDRFSAERTGGSVSTLTIQRTQQEDSAVYLCASSLGTGRLLGEQYFGPGTRLTVT.

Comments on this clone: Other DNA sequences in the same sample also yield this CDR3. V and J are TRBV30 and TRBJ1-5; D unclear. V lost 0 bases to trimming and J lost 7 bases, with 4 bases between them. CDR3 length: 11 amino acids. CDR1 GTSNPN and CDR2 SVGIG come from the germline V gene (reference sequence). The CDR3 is CAWSVGQPQHF. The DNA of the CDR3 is TGTGCCTGGAGTGTGGGACAGCCCCAGCATTTT.

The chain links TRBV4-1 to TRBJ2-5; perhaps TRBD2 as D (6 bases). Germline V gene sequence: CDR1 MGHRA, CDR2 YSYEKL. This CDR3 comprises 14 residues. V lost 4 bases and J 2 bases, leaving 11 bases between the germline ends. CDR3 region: CASSRLATQETQYF. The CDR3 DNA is TGCGCCAGCAGCCGCCTAGCGACTCAAGAGACCCAGTACTTC.

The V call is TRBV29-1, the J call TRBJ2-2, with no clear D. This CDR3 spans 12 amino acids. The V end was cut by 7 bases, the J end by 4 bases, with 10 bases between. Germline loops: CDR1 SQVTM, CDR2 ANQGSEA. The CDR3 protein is CSGLSATGELFF. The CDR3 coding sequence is TGCAGCGGGTTGTCGGCCACCGGGGAGCTGTTTTTT.

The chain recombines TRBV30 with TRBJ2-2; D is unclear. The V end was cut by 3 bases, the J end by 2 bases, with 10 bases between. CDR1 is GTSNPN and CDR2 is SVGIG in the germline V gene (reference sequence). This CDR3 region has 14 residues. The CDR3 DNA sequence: TGTGCCTGGAGGAGGACGGCTAACACCGGGGAGCTGTTTTTT. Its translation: CAWRRTANTGELFF.